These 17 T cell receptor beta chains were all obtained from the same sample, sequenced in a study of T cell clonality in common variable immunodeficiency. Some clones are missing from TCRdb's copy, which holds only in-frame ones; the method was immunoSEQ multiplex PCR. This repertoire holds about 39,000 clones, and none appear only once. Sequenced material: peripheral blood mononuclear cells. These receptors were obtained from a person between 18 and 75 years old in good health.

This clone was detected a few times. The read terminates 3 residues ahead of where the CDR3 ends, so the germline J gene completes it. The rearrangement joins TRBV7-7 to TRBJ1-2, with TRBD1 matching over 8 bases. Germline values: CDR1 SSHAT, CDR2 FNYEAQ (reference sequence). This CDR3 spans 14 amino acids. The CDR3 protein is CASSSGQGTDTYTF. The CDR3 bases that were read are TGTGCCAGCAGCTCAGGACAGGGAACAGATACC.

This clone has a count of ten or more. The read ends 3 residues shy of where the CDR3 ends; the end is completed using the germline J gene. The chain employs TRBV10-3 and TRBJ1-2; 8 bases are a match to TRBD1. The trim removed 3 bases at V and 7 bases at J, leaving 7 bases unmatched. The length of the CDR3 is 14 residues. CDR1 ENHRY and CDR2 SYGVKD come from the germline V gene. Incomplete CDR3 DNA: TGTGCCATCAGTGACGACAGGGGAGGTCTTGGC. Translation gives CAISDDRGGLG. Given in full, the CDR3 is CAISDDRGGLGYTF.

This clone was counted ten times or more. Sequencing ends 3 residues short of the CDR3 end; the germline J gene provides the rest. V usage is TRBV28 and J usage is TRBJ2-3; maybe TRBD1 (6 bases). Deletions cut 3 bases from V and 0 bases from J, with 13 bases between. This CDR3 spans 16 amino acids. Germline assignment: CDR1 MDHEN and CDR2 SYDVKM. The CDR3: CASSLADSYSTDTQYF. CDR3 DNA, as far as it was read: TGTGCCAGCAGTTTGGCGGACAGCTATAGCACAGATACG.

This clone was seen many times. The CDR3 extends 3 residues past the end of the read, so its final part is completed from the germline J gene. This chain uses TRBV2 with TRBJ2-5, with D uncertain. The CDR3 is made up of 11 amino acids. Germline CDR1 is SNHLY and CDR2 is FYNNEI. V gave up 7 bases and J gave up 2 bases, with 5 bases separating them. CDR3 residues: CASTGQETQYF. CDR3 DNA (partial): TGTGCCAGCACAGGACAAGAGACC.

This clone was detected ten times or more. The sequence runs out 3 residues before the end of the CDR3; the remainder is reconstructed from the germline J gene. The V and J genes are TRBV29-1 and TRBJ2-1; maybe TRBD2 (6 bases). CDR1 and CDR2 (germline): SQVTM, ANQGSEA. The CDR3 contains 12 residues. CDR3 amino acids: CCGAISLDEQFF. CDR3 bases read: TGCTGCGGGGCAATTTCTCTGGATGAG.

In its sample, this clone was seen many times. The CDR3 sequence is CAWSVLAANQPQHF. The CDR3 DNA, read in part, is TGTGCCTGGAGTGTACTGGCAGCGAATCAGCCC. The chain recombines TRBV30 with TRBJ1-5, with D uncertain. Read coverage stops 3 residues before the CDR3 terminus; the germline J gene supplies the remainder. The CDR3 is 14 amino acids. In germline, CDR1 is GTSNPN, CDR2 SVGIG (reference sequence). Trimming pared 0 bases from V and 4 bases from J, leaving 10 bases between.

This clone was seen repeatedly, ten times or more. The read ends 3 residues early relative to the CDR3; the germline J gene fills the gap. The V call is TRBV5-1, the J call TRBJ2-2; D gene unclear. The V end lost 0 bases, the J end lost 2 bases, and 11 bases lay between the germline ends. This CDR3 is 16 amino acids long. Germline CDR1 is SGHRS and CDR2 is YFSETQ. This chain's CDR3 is CASSLGVAPNTGELFF. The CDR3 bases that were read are TGCGCCAGCAGCTTGGGGGTAGCCCCTAACACCGGGGAG.

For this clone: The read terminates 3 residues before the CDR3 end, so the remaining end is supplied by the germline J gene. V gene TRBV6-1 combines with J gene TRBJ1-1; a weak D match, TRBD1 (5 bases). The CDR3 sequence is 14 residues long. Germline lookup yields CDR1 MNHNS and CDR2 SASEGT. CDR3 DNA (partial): TGTGCCAGCAGTGGGACATTTTCCTCCAATGAG. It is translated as CASSGTFSSNE. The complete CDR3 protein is CASSGTFSSNEAFF.

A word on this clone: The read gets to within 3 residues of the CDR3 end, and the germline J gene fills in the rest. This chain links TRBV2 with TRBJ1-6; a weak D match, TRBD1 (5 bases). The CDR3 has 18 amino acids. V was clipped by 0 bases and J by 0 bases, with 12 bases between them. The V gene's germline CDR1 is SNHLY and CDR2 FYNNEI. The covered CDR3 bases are TGTGCCAGCAGTGAAGCTTTATGGGGGGGCTCCTATAATTCACCC. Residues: CASSEALWGGSYNSP. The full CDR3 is CASSEALWGGSYNSPLHF.

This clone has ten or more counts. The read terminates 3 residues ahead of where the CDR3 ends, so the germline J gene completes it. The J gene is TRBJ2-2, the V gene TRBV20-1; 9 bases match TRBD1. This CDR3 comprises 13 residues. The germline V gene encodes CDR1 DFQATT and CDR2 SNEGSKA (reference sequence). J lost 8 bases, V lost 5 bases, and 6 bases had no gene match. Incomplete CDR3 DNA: TGCAGTGCTGGGGACAGGGTTAGGGGGGAG. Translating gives CSAGDRVRGE. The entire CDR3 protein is CSAGDRVRGELFF.

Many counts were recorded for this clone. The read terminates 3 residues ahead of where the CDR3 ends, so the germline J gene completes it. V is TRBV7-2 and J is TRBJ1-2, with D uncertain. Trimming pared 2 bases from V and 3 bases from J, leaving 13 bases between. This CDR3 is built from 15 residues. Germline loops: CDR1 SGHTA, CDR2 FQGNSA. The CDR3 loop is CASSLMGSSDYGYTF. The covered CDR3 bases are TGTGCCAGCAGCTTAATGGGCAGCTCGGACTATGGC.

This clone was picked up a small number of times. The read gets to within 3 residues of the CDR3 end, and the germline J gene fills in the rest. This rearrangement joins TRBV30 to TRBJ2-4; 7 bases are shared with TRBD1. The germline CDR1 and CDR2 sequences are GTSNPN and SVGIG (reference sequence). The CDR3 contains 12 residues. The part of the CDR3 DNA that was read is TGTGCCTGGAACCTTCAGGGGGATGGT. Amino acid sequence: CAWNLQGDG. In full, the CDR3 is CAWNLQGDGQYF.

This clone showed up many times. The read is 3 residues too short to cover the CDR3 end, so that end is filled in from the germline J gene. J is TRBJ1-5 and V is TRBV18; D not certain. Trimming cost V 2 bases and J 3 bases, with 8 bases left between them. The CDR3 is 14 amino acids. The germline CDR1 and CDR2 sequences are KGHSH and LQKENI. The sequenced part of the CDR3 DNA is TGTGCCAGCTCACCAGCGGACTTCAATCAGCCC. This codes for CASSPADFNQP. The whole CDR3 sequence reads CASSPADFNQPQHF.

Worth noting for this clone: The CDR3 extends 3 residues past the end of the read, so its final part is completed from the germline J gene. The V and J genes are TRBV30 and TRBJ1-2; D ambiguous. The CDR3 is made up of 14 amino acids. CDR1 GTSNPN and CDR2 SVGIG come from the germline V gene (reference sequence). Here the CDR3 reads CAWGLAGGYDTYTF. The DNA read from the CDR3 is TGTGCCTGGGGACTAGCGGGAGGGTATGATACC.

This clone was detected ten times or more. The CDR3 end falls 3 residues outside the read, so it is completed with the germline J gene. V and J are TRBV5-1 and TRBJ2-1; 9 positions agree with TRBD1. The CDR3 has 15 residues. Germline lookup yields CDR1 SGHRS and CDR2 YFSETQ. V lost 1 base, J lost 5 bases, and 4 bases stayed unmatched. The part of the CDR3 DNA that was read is TGCGCCAGCAGCTTGTACACAGGGGGCCACAATGAG. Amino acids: CASSLYTGGHNE. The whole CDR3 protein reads CASSLYTGGHNEQFF.

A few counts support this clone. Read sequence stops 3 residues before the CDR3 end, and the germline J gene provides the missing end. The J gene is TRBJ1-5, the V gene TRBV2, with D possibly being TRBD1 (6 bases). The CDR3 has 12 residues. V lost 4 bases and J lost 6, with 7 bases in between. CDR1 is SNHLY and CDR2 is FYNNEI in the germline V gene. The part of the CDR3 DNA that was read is TGTGCCAGCAGTGTCAGGGGTCAGCCC. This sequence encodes CASSVRGQP. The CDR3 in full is CASSVRGQPQHF.

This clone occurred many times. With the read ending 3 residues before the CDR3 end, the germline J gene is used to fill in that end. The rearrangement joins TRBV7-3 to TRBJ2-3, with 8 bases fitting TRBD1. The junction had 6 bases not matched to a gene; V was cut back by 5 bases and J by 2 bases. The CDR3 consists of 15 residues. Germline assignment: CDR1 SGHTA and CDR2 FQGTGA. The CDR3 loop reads CASSPRTGSTDTQYF. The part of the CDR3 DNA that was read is TGTGCCAGCAGCCCCCGGACAGGGTCCACAGATACG.